These 26 T cell receptor beta chains came from one sample sequenced in a study of PD-1 blockade in mismatch repair-deficient tumors. Using immunoSEQ multiplex PCR, the repertoire was profiled, and TCRdb retains in-frame clones only, with some absent. The table lists under 150,000 clones, approximately 91% of them singletons. Here the sequenced sample was peripheral blood, taken 70 to 72 weeks after starting pembrolizumab. All receptors come from an adult with mismatch repair-deficient cancer.

The chain recombines TRBV4-1 with TRBJ2-7; TRBD1 aligns across 8 bases. Germline CDR1 MGHRA, CDR2 YSYEKL. The junction had 6 bases not matched to a gene; V was cut back by 4 bases and J by 4 bases. The CDR3 runs 14 residues. Here the CDR3 reads CASSRSTGVYEQYF. For the CDR3, the DNA is TGCGCCAGCAGCCGTTCGACAGGGGTTTACGAGCAGTACTTC.

This chain links TRBV27 with TRBJ1-3, with TRBD1 matching over 9 bases. With 6 bases clipped from V and 1 base from J, the junction kept 4 bases outside the gene matches. CDR3 size: 15 residues. Germline V gene sequence: CDR1 MNHEY, CDR2 SMNVEV (reference sequence). CDR3 region: CASSAGQGSGNTIYF. In nucleotides, the CDR3 is TGTGCCAGCAGCGCCGGACAGGGGTCTGGAAACACCATATATTTT.

The chain carries TRBV7-8 and TRBJ2-2; no clear D. Between the trimmed V and J ends, which lost 6 bases and 1 base, there was a span of 15 bases. The CDR3 is 16 amino acids. Germline loops: CDR1 SGHVS, CDR2 FQNEAQ. The CDR3 nucleotides read TGTGCCAGCAGACCCGGAGCTTCTGGGAACACCGGGGAGCTGTTTTTT. Translated, it gives CASRPGASGNTGELFF. Looking up the rest from reference TRBV7-8 and TRBJ2-2 gives the full variable domain: GAGVSQSPRYKVAKRGQDVALRCDPISGHVSLFWYQQALGQGPEFLTYFQNEAQLDKSGLPSDRFFAERPEGSVSTLKIQRTQQEDSAVYLCASRPGASGNTGELFFGEGSRLTVL.

This chain uses TRBV30 with TRBJ2-1, with D possibly matching TRBD1 (6 bases). V lost 3 bases, J lost 2 bases, and 17 bases lay in between. The length of the CDR3 is 16 residues. The germline V gene encodes CDR1 GTSNPN and CDR2 SVGIG (reference sequence). The CDR3 sequence is CAWRGAGAATYNEQFF. DNA for the CDR3: TGTGCCTGGAGGGGGGCTGGGGCGGCTACCTACAATGAGCAGTTCTTC.

The chain employs TRBV5-6 and TRBJ2-7; D call uncertain. With 0 bases removed from V and 0 bases from J, the gap between germline ends came to 7 bases. In germline, CDR1 is SGHDT, CDR2 YYEEEE. The CDR3 is 14 amino acids. The CDR3 sequence: CASSLAPASYEQYF. The DNA for the CDR3 is TGTGCCAGCAGCTTGGCCCCCGCCTCCTACGAGCAGTACTTC.

The chain joins TRBV27 to TRBJ2-3; D remains ambiguous. There are 13 residues in the CDR3. Per the germline V gene, CDR1 is MNHEY and CDR2 is SMNVEV (reference sequence). V was clipped by 2 bases and J by 6 bases, with 9 bases between them. The CDR3 region has the DNA TGTGCCAGCAGTTTAGGGTATTCGGATACGCAGTATTTT. It codes for CASSLGYSDTQYF.

This clone was recorded only once. The V and J genes are TRBV5-6 and TRBJ2-5, with D possibly TRBD2 on 5 matching bases. The CDR3 has 14 residues. With 0 bases removed from V and 4 bases from J, the gap between germline ends came to 10 bases. Germline V CDR1 and CDR2: SGHDT, YYEEEE. Written as DNA, the CDR3 is TGTGCCAGCAGCTTGGCTCGGGGTAGAGAGACCCAGTACTTC. It is translated as CASSLARGRETQYF.

The chain carries TRBV6-1 and TRBJ1-4, with TRBD1 matching over 7 bases. There are 14 residues in the CDR3. CDR1 and CDR2 (germline): MNHNS, SASEGT. Trimming took 8 bases from V and 5 from J; bases not matched to a gene: 8. DNA for the CDR3: TGTGCCAGCTTACAACCGGGACAGAATGAAAAACTGTTTTTT. It specifies CASLQPGQNEKLFF.

The CDR3 reads CASSQQGIEAFF. CDR3 in DNA: TGTGCCAGCAGTCAACAGGGGATTGAAGCTTTCTTT. V is TRBV7-9 and J is TRBJ1-1; 7 nucleotides align to TRBD1. This CDR3 contains 12 residues. Germline CDR1 and CDR2: SEHNR and FQNEAQ (reference sequence). Trimming removed 6 bases from V and 7 bases from J; junction bases left unmatched: 5.

The V call is TRBV28, the J call TRBJ2-2; no clear D. The V gene lost 4 bases and the J gene lost 7 bases, with 13 bases spanning the gap. The CDR3 covers 14 residues. Looked up from germline, CDR1 is MDHEN and CDR2 is SYDVKM. CDR3 in amino acids: CASSSIRVFGELFF. CDR3 nucleotide sequence: TGTGCCAGCAGTTCCATCCGGGTATTCGGGGAGCTGTTTTTT.

The rearrangement uses TRBV19 and TRBJ1-3, with D possibly being TRBD1 (6 bases). The CDR3 totals 13 residues. Trimming removed 8 bases at V and 4 bases at J, with 12 bases between. From germline, CDR1 is LNHDA and CDR2 SQIVND (reference sequence). The CDR3 nucleotides are TGTGCCAGTGGCCAGGGGAACGGAAACACCATATATTTT. It encodes CASGQGNGNTIYF.

The sample holds a few counts of this clone. The V gene is TRBV11-2, the J gene TRBJ1-1; D call uncertain. Germline V gene data show CDR1 as SGHAT and CDR2 as FQNNGV. V was trimmed by 3 bases and J by 1 base, leaving 15 bases between them. The CDR3 loop spans 16 amino acids. CDR3 protein: CASSLEGRGSNTEAFF. CDR3 in DNA: TGTGCCAGCAGCTTGGAAGGGCGGGGATCGAACACTGAAGCTTTCTTT.

This chain uses TRBV5-1 with TRBJ2-7, with TRBD2 identical over 11 bases. Germline assignment: CDR1 SGHRS and CDR2 YFSETQ. Trimming removed 4 bases from V and 7 bases from J; junction bases left unmatched: 7. The CDR3 totals 14 residues. CDR3 DNA sequence: TGCGCCAGCAGCATTAGCGGGAGGGCCGGTGAGCAGTACTTC. It translates to CASSISGRAGEQYF.

V is TRBV19 and J is TRBJ1-1; D remains ambiguous. Germline CDR1 and CDR2: LNHDA and SQIVND (reference sequence). The V end lost 6 bases, the J end lost 1 base, and 9 bases lay between the germline ends. The CDR3 spans 13 residues. The CDR3 nucleotides are TGTGCCAGTAGGGTCACTAGGAACACTGAAGCTTTCTTT. This codes for CASRVTRNTEAFF.

The chain links TRBV7-6 to TRBJ2-2; D not certain. The CDR3 runs 21 residues. The germline V gene has CDR1 SGHVS and CDR2 FNYEAQ. The ends were cut back, 5 bases at V and 4 bases at J, with 32 bases in the middle. CDR3: CASSARPWVALTTPGTGELFF. CDR3 coding DNA: TGTGCCAGCAGCGCGAGGCCATGGGTTGCTCTAACCACACCGGGCACCGGGGAGCTGTTTTTT. Full variable domain (remainder filled in from reference TRBV7-6 and TRBJ2-2): GAGVSQSPRYKVTKRGQDVALRCDPISGHVSLYWYRQALGQGPEFLTYFNYEAQQDKSGLPNDRFSAERPEGSISTLTIQRTEQRDSAMYRCASSARPWVALTTPGTGELFFGEGSRLTVL.

The chain has TRBV21-1 and TRBJ2-7; the D call of TRBD2 is as the table states it, not checked on the DNA. TRBV21-1 is designated a pseudogene. The CDR3 has 16 residues. CDR3 in DNA: TGTGCCAGCAGCAAAGCGGAGCGGGGACTCTCCTACGAGCAGTACTTC. Residues: CASSKAERGLSYEQYF.

This clone was recorded once. This chain joins TRBV5-1 and TRBJ2-5; D is uncertain. Germline CDR1 and CDR2: SGHRS and YFSETQ. V dropped 6 bases and J dropped 2 bases, with 11 bases sitting between them. The CDR3 spans 13 residues. The CDR3 sequence: CASIPPTQETQYF. The CDR3 DNA reads TGCGCCAGCATCCCCCCTACACAAGAGACCCAGTACTTC.

The CDR3 DNA reads TGTGCCAGCAGAGAAAACCCGTCTGGAAACACCATATATTTT. Translated, it gives CASRENPSGNTIYF. This sequence joins TRBV6-5 and TRBJ1-3; D unclear. This CDR3 is built from 14 residues. Trimming took 6 bases from V and 1 from J, leaving 10 bases between them. Germline V gene lookup returns CDR1 MNHEY and CDR2 SVGAGI.

The chain combines TRBV19 with TRBJ2-3; TRBD1 matches at 7 bases. This CDR3 spans 14 amino acids. Germline CDR1 and CDR2: LNHDA and SQIVND (reference sequence). Trimming cost V 5 bases and J 5 bases; bases outside gene matches: 7. The CDR3 bases are TGTGCCAGTAGTCAAGGACAGGTCAAAGATACGCAGTATTTT. Encoded protein: CASSQGQVKDTQYF.

This chain joins TRBV30 and TRBJ1-1, with unresolved D. The CDR3 totals 11 residues. Germline assignment: CDR1 GTSNPN and CDR2 SVGIG (reference sequence). The V end lost 3 bases, the J end lost 1 base, and 3 bases lay between the germline ends. CDR3 DNA sequence: TGTGCCTGGAGGGGGAACACTGAAGCTTTCTTT. Translating it yields CAWRGNTEAFF. Using reference TRBV30 and TRBJ1-1 for the parts outside the CDR3, the full variable domain is SQTIHQWPATLVQPVGSPLSLECTVEGTSNPNLYWYRQAAGRGLQLLFYSVGIGQISSEVPQNLSASRPQDRQFILSSKKLLLSDSGFYLCAWRGNTEAFFGQGTRLTVV.

The chain has TRBV2 and TRBJ2-1; D remains unclear. The CDR3 sequence is 11 residues long. Between the trimmed V and J ends, which lost 9 bases and 9 bases, there was a span of 12 bases. Germline loops: CDR1 SNHLY, CDR2 FYNNEI. The CDR3 reads CASKIRVEQFF. The CDR3 DNA follows: TGTGCCAGTAAAATCCGGGTTGAGCAGTTCTTC.

The chain is built from TRBV2 and TRBJ2-7, with 7 bases identical to TRBD1. V lost 1 base to trimming and J lost 2 bases; unmatched junction nucleotides: 8. Germline V gives CDR1 SNHLY, CDR2 FYNNEI. The CDR3 loop spans 16 amino acids. CDR3 region: CASSEGAGTATYEQYF. The CDR3 coding sequence is TGTGCCAGCAGTGAAGGAGCCGGGACAGCTACCTACGAGCAGTACTTC.

This clone was detected a few times. The chain is built from TRBV7-9 and TRBJ1-1; D gene unclear. The CDR3 runs to 12 residues. Per germline, CDR1 SEHNR and CDR2 FQNEAQ (reference sequence). V shed 5 bases and J shed 4 bases, with 8 bases lying between them. The CDR3 DNA reads TGTGCCAGCAGCCCCCGGTTCACTGAAGCTTTCTTT. As protein: CASSPRFTEAFF.

A single count supports this clone. The chain uses TRBV6-1 and TRBJ2-5, with TRBD1 identical over 7 bases. Germline trimming cut 6 bases from V and 2 bases from J; bases unmatched to any gene: 0. The CDR3 runs to 12 residues. Germline CDR1 is MNHNS and CDR2 is SASEGT. This CDR3 is CASRGQQETQYF. DNA of the CDR3: TGTGCCAGCAGGGGACAGCAAGAGACCCAGTACTTC.

This clone was picked up one time. CDR3: CASRRTGGNQPQHF. CDR3 DNA: TGTGCCAGCAGACGGACAGGGGGCAATCAGCCCCAGCATTTT. V and J are TRBV6-6 and TRBJ1-5; 9 nucleotides match TRBD1. Germline-derived CDR1 and CDR2 are MNHNY and SVGAGI (reference sequence). J lost 2 bases, V lost 6 bases, and 2 bases had no gene match. This CDR3 has 14 residues.

In this sample, this clone turned up a few times. The rearrangement uses TRBV7-9 and TRBJ2-7, with 9 bases that match TRBD1. CDR1 is SEHNR, CDR2 FQNEAQ, per germline (reference sequence). The V segment lost 6 bases and the J segment 6 bases; nucleotides outside the gene matches: 3. The CDR3 loop spans 12 amino acids. The CDR3 DNA sequence: TGTGCCAGCAGGGGACAGGGACCCGAGCAGTACTTC. Translating it yields CASRGQGPEQYF.